The next 22 T cell receptor beta chains were all read from a single sample in a study of blood T cell repertoires in COVID-19. The table came from immunoSEQ multiplex PCR; TCRdb's copy has only in-frame clones and leaves some out. The data show approximately 97,000 clones, around nine tenths seen once. The material sequenced was peripheral blood. These receptor sequences come from a man aged 60 to 75 with acute or convalescent COVID-19.

This clone occurred once. This chain uses TRBV11-2 with TRBJ2-5, with TRBD1 matching over 12 bases. Unmatched junction bases numbered 6, after V lost 0 bases and J lost 4 bases. Germline loops: CDR1 SGHAT, CDR2 FQNNGV. The CDR3 contains 17 residues. The CDR3 loop is CASSLDGAGQGAETQYF. DNA of the CDR3: TGTGCCAGCAGCTTAGATGGGGCGGGACAGGGGGCAGAGACCCAGTACTTC.

The chain links TRBV7-9 to TRBJ2-5, with 10 bases fitting TRBD1. J was trimmed by 5 bases and V by 3 bases; bases with no gene match: 3. CDR3 length: 14 amino acids. Germline V lookup: CDR1 SEHNR, CDR2 FQNEAQ (reference sequence). In DNA form, the CDR3 reads TGTGCCAGCAGCTTGACAGGGGGCGCGGAGACCCAGTACTTC. The encoded protein is CASSLTGGAETQYF.

Here the CDR3 DNA reads TGTGCCAGCAGCTTAGACAGGACGTCCTACGAGCAGTACTTC. It yields the protein CASSLDRTSYEQYF. The V call is TRBV7-9, the J call TRBJ2-7; D might be TRBD1 (5 bases). Germline CDR1 reads SEHNR; CDR2 reads FQNEAQ (reference sequence). CDR3 length: 14 amino acids. Trimming took 1 base from V and 1 from J, leaving 8 bases between them.

This sequence joins TRBV27 and TRBJ1-1; 7 nucleotides match TRBD1. The CDR3 runs to 15 residues. Germline V gene data show CDR1 as MNHEY and CDR2 as SMNVEV (reference sequence). V lost 4 bases and J lost 5; bases outside the gene matches: 10. CDR3 region: CASSSGQTYGTEAFF. The CDR3 nucleotides read TGTGCCAGCAGTTCGGGACAGACTTATGGTACTGAAGCTTTCTTT.

The chain carries TRBV5-4 and TRBJ2-3; 12 nucleotides align to TRBD2. This CDR3 is 16 amino acids long. V shed 0 bases, J shed 3 bases, and the junction held 2 bases outside the gene matches. In germline, CDR1 is SGHNT, CDR2 YYREEE (reference sequence). CDR3 sequence reads: CASSLGLAGVTDTQYF. The CDR3 DNA is TGTGCCAGCAGCTTGGGACTAGCGGGGGTAACAGATACGCAGTATTTT.

The rearrangement uses TRBV28 and TRBJ2-5, with 7 bases lining up with TRBD2. The CDR3 has 15 residues. Germline CDR1 is MDHEN and CDR2 is SYDVKM. Trimming cost V 7 bases and J 1 base; bases outside gene matches: 9. The CDR3 DNA sequence: TGTGCCAGCACAAACATGCGGGGGACCCAAGAGACCCAGTACTTC. It specifies CASTNMRGTQETQYF. Full variable domain (rest looked up from reference TRBV28 and TRBJ2-5): DVKVTQSSRYLVKRTGEKVFLECVQDMDHENMFWYRQDPGLGLRLIYFSYDVKMKEKGDIPEGYSVSREKKERFSLILESASTNQTSMYLCASTNMRGTQETQYFGPGTRLLVL.

The rearrangement links TRBV13 to TRBJ1-3; 9 bases match TRBD1. The CDR3 runs to 15 residues. Germline V gene data show CDR1 as PRHDT and CDR2 as FYEKMQ (reference sequence). V gave up 3 bases and J gave up 3 bases; unmatched junction bases: 3. CDR3 bases: TGTGCCAGCAGCTTGGACAGGGGAGGTGGAAACACCATATATTTT. Its protein is CASSLDRGGGNTIYF.

The V and J genes are TRBV19 and TRBJ1-1; the D is unclear. The CDR3 is made up of 16 amino acids. Germline CDR1 reads LNHDA; CDR2 reads SQIVND (reference sequence). The V end was cut by 5 bases, the J end by 4 bases, with 20 bases between. CDR3 sequence (DNA): TGTGCCAGTAGTCATTGGACGGGGAGATTGTTCACTGAAGCTTTCTTT. Its protein is CASSHWTGRLFTEAFF.

The rearrangement joins TRBV19 to TRBJ2-7; D may be TRBD1 (5 bases). CDR3 length: 13 residues. Deletions cut 1 base from V and 2 bases from J, with 6 bases between. Germline values: CDR1 LNHDA, CDR2 SQIVND (reference sequence). CDR3: CASSIATAYEQYF. CDR3 DNA sequence: TGTGCCAGTAGTATAGCGACAGCCTACGAGCAGTACTTC.

This chain joins TRBV6-5 and TRBJ1-1; maybe TRBD1 (6 bases). Germline V gene lookup returns CDR1 MNHEY and CDR2 SVGAGI. The CDR3 spans 15 residues. V lost 7 bases to trimming and J lost 5 bases, with 20 bases between them. Written as DNA, the CDR3 is TGTGCCAGCACCCCGCGGGGGGCATCAGGGACTGAAGCTTTCTTT. Residues: CASTPRGASGTEAFF.

The CDR3, as DNA: TGTGCCAGCAGCCCGGGAGTGATTGGGAATGAAAAACTGTTTTTT. Amino acid sequence: CASSPGVIGNEKLFF. The rearrangement uses TRBV7-9 and TRBJ1-4; D gene uncertain. V gave up 5 bases and J gave up 5 bases, with 15 bases separating them. Germline V gene sequence: CDR1 SEHNR, CDR2 FQNEAQ (reference sequence). CDR3 size: 15 residues.

This sequence joins TRBV19 and TRBJ1-2, with no clear D. CDR1 is LNHDA, CDR2 SQIVND, per germline (reference sequence). This CDR3 comprises 12 residues. V lost 8 bases, J lost 8 bases, and 15 bases lay in between. The CDR3 DNA reads as TGTGCCAGTCAGTGGAGGTCTGGAGGCTACACCTTC. It yields the protein CASQWRSGGYTF.

Only one count was recorded for this clone. The chain is built from TRBV5-1 and TRBJ2-3; D uncertain. The length of the CDR3 is 12 residues. V dropped 0 bases and J dropped 5 bases, with 4 bases sitting between them. In germline, CDR1 is SGHRS, CDR2 YFSETQ. The CDR3 spells CASSLVGDTQYF. The DNA for the CDR3 is TGCGCCAGCAGCTTGGTCGGAGATACGCAGTATTTT.

V gene TRBV19 combines with J gene TRBJ1-5; D unclear. The CDR3 extends over 12 amino acids. The V end was cut by 6 bases, the J end by 7 bases, with 10 bases between. Germline CDR1 reads LNHDA; CDR2 reads SQIVND (reference sequence). CDR3 DNA: TGTGCCAGTAGACAGCCGGGGCAGCCCCAGCATTTT. This sequence encodes CASRQPGQPQHF. Variable domain in full (rest from reference TRBV19 and TRBJ1-5): DGGITQSPKYLFRKEGQNVTLSCEQNLNHDAMYWYRQDPGQGLRLIYYSQIVNDFQKGDIAEGYSVSREKKESFPLTVTSAQKNPTAFYLCASRQPGQPQHFGDGTRLSIL.

The chain recombines TRBV21-1 with TRBJ2-2; no check of the table's D call, TRBD1, against the DNA was made. TRBV21-1 is labeled a pseudogene. This CDR3 contains 15 residues. CDR3 region: CASSAPGQGIGELFF. Here the CDR3 DNA reads TGTGCCAGCAGCGCTCCGGGACAGGGGATCGGGGAGCTGTTTTTT.

The CDR3 loop reads CATSNSGGGEQFF. CDR3 nucleotides: TGTGCCACCTCCAATAGCGGGGGGGGCGAGCAGTTCTTC. The gene calls are TRBV27 and TRBJ2-1; 11 nucleotides align to TRBD2. This CDR3 has 13 amino acids. V dropped 10 bases and J dropped 10; count of bases not matched to a gene: 9. The V gene's germline CDR1 is MNHEY and CDR2 SMNVEV (reference sequence).

The rearrangement joins TRBV29-1 to TRBJ1-6; D gene uncertain. The germline CDR1 and CDR2 sequences are SQVTM and ANQGSEA. Trimming removed 0 bases from V and 9 bases from J, with 9 bases in between. This CDR3 comprises 13 residues. This chain's CDR3 is CSVEEGVGSPLHF. In nucleotides, the CDR3 is TGCAGCGTTGAAGAGGGCGTGGGTTCACCCCTCCACTTT.

The CDR3 bases are TGCGCCAGCAGCGGCGGGACTGTAGATACGCAGTATTTT. Translating gives CASSGGTVDTQYF. The chain carries TRBV5-1 and TRBJ2-3, with D tentatively TRBD2 (6 bases). V shed 4 bases and J shed 5 bases, with 11 bases lying between them. CDR1 and CDR2 (germline): SGHRS, YFSETQ. CDR3 length: 13 amino acids.

This clone was seen more than once but under ten times. The chain joins TRBV2 to TRBJ1-1; 7 positions agree with TRBD1. Losses at the gene ends were 7 bases for V and 5 bases for J; bases not matched to a gene: 7. The CDR3 totals 13 residues. Germline lookup yields CDR1 SNHLY and CDR2 FYNNEI. For the CDR3, the DNA is TGTGCCAGCAATTACAGGGGAAGTACTGAAGCTTTCTTT. It translates to CASNYRGSTEAFF. The full variable domain, in which reference TRBV2 and TRBJ1-1 provide the parts outside the CDR3, is EPEVTQTPSHQVTQMGQEVILRCVPISNHLYFYWYRQILGQKVEFLVSFYNNEISEKSEIFDDQFSVERPDGSNFTLKIRSTKLEDSAMYFCASNYRGSTEAFFGQGTRLTVV.

The chain carries TRBV3-1 (or the pseudogene TRBV3-2) and TRBJ1-2; 12 nucleotides match TRBD1. The junction had 16 bases not matched to a gene; V was cut back by 7 bases and J by 4 bases. Germline CDR1 reads LGHDT; CDR2 reads YNNKEL (reference sequence). CDR3 length equals 18 residues. The CDR3 DNA reads TGTGCCAGCACCAATATAGGGACAGGGGGCGTCATCACCTATGGCTACACCTTC. The encoded protein is CASTNIGTGGVITYGYTF.

The V gene is TRBV28, the J gene TRBJ1-1; a weak D match, TRBD1 (5 bases). The CDR3 spans 16 residues. V was cut by 6 bases and J by 4 bases, with 21 bases left in between. Germline values: CDR1 MDHEN, CDR2 SYDVKM. Here the CDR3 DNA reads TGTGCCAGCAGCCTCGGTGGGGGGGGAATGAGCACTGAAGCTTTCTTT. It translates to CASSLGGGGMSTEAFF.

This rearrangement joins TRBV18 to TRBJ1-1; D is unclear. Trimming removed 3 bases from V and 4 bases from J, with 12 bases in between. In germline, CDR1 is KGHSH, CDR2 LQKENI. The CDR3 has 14 residues. This chain's CDR3 is CASSPPGLPTEAFF. The DNA of the CDR3 is TGTGCCAGCTCACCTCCCGGTCTGCCCACTGAAGCTTTCTTT.